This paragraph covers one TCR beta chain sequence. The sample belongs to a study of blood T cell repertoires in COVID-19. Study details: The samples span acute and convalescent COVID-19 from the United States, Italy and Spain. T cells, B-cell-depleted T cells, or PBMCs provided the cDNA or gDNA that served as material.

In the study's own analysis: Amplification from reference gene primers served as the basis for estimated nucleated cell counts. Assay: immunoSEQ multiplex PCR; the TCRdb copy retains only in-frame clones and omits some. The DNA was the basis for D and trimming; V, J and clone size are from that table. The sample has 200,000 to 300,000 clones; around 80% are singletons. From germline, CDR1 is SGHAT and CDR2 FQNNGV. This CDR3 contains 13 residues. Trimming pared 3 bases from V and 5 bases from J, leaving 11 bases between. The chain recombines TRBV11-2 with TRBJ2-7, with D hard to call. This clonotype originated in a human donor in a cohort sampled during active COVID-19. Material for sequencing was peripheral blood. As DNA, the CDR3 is TGTGCCAGCAGCTTGGGCTCCGCACACGAGCAGTACTTC. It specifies CASSLGSAHEQYF. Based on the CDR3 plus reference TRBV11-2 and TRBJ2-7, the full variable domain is EAGVAQSPRYKIIEKRQSVAFWCNPISGHATLYWYQQILGQGPKLLIQFQNNGVVDDSQLPKDRFSAERLKGVDSTLKIQPAKLEDSAVYLCASSLGSAHEQYFGPGTRLTVT.